The rows below give T cell receptor beta chains drawn from one sample of a study of human T cells and chemical hapten exposure. In TCRdb, the RACE reads were re-called with MiXCR into one record per CDR3 protein. The sample has under 200,000 distinct CDR3 sequences; about a quarter are singletons. The specimen comprised whole blood, sampled in connection with sensitization to the hapten diphenylcyclopropenone (DPC). The receptors stem from a young woman with alopecia areata. Some clones in this sample may be carry-over from other donors' samples. CDR3s include the opening cysteine and the closing phenylalanine or tryptophan. D genes are given only for firm matches. The listing skips clone size in some rows; elsewhere it reads once, few, many or a size class.

TRBD2 TRBJ2-1 few TRBV7-2 CASSLVGTSGRIFNEQFF TGTGCCAGCAGCTTAGTCGGGACTAGCGGGAGGATATTCAATGAGCAGTTCTTC
TRBD1 TRBJ2-4 - TRBV5-6 CASSPWTGGAKNIQYF TGTGCCAGCAGCCCGTGGACAGGGGGAGCCAAAAACATTCAGTACTTC
- TRBJ1-1 few TRBV4-1 CASSQRQGTEAFF TGCGCCAGCAGCCAAAGGCAGGGGACTGAAGCTTTCTTT
TRBD2 TRBJ2-2 - TRBV7-3 CASSPWGGDTGELFF TGTGCCAGCAGCCCCTGGGGGGGGGACACCGGGGAGCTGTTTTTT
- TRBJ1-1 few TRBV4-3 CASSAFNTGTAEAFF TGCGCCAGCAGCGCCTTTAATACAGGGACCGCTGAAGCTTTCTTT
- TRBJ1-1 - TRBV16 CASSQSTDTEAFF TGTGCCAGCAGCCAATCGACAGACACTGAAGCTTTCTTT
- TRBJ2-7 - TRBV7-2 CASSLGDRTEKIYEQYF TGTGCCAGCAGCTTAGGGGATAGGACAGAAAAGATCTACGAGCAGTACTTC
- TRBJ2-7 - TRBV12-3/TRBV12-4 CASSSLNYEQYF TGTGCCAGCAGTTCCCTAAACTACGAGCAGTACTTC
- TRBJ2-1 - TRBV4-1 CASSQEIFSYNEQFF TGCGCCAGCAGCCAAGAAATCTTCTCCTACAATGAGCAGTTCTTC
TRBD2 TRBJ2-5 few TRBV4-2 CASSQETSGGEETQYF TGTGCCAGCAGCCAAGAGACTAGCGGGGGGGAAGAGACCCAGTACTTC
- TRBJ1-1 - TRBV12-3/TRBV12-4 CASSLGGGAGGHNTEAFF TGTGCCAGCAGTTTAGGGGGGGGCGCAGGAGGACATAACACTGAAGCTTTCTTT
TRBD1 TRBJ1-2 few TRBV9 CASRGDSPYGYTF TGTGCCAGCAGGGGGGACAGCCCCTATGGCTACACCTTC
- TRBJ2-7 - TRBV5-1 CASSSVFSYEQYF TGCGCCAGCAGCTCGGTCTTTTCCTACGAGCAGTACTTC
- TRBJ1-2 once TRBV4-2 CASSQDLLQVYGYTF TGTGCCAGCAGCCAAGATCTCTTACAGGTCTATGGCTACACCTTC
TRBD1 TRBJ2-1 - TRBV5-5 CASSKPGQGVSDEQFF TGTGCCAGCAGCAAGCCGGGACAGGGGGTATCTGATGAGCAGTTCTTC
TRBD1 TRBJ1-1 few TRBV20-1 CSARAEGAGDTEAFF TGCAGTGCTAGAGCAGAGGGGGCGGGGGACACTGAAGCTTTCTTT
- TRBJ2-7 - TRBV9 CASSATGSEAYEQYF TGTGCCAGCAGCGCCACAGGCAGCGAGGCCTACGAGCAGTACTTC
- TRBJ2-1 - TRBV5-1 CASSPGTSHNEQFF TGCGCCAGCAGCCCAGGGACTTCCCACAATGAGCAGTTCTTC
- TRBJ1-2 few TRBV25-1 CASSDPGGGYTF TGTGCCAGCAGTGACCCGGGGGGTGGCTACACCTTC
TRBD1 TRBJ1-4 - TRBV29-1 CSVGPQTGTNEKLFF TGCAGCGTTGGACCCCAGACAGGGACTAATGAAAAACTGTTTTTT
- TRBJ1-1 - TRBV27 CASSLRGTDTEAFF TGTGCCAGCAGTTTAAGGGGGACGGACACTGAAGCTTTCTTT
- TRBJ2-1 few TRBV12-3/TRBV12-4 CASSLKGDNEQFF TGTGCCAGCAGTTTAAAAGGTGACAATGAGCAGTTCTTC
- TRBJ1-1 - TRBV5-1 CASSLRTVNTEAFF TGCGCCAGCAGCTTGAGGACGGTGAACACTGAAGCTTTCTTT
TRBD2 TRBJ2-1 - TRBV7-2 CASSFPGAGEGAGAGYNEQFF TGTGCCAGCAGCTTCCCCGGGGCAGGGGAGGGAGCGGGAGCTGGGTACAATGAGCAGTTCTTC
- TRBJ2-7 few TRBV7-9 CASSLALGVSYEQYF TGTGCCAGCAGCTTAGCGCTCGGAGTAAGCTACGAGCAGTACTTC